This T cell receptor beta chain was identified in a study of blood T cell repertoires in COVID-19. TCRdb's table, derived via immunoSEQ multiplex PCR, lists solely in-frame clones and lacks some. The data hold 110,000 to 150,000 clones, with roughly 88% observed a single time. The CDR3 sequence is 15 residues long. Germline V CDR1 and CDR2: MDHEN, SYDVKM. J was trimmed by 0 bases and V by 5 bases; bases with no gene match: 3. The sample comprised peripheral blood. The chain links TRBV28 to TRBJ2-3; TRBD2 agrees at 9 bases. The clonotype was recovered from a man between 60 and 70 years old with active or convalescent COVID-19. The CDR3 loop is CASSPSGASTDTQYF. The CDR3 DNA reads TGTGCCAGCAGTCCTAGCGGGGCCAGCACAGATACGCAGTATTTT. Combining the CDR3 with reference TRBV28 and TRBJ2-3 gives the whole variable domain DVKVTQSSRYLVKRTGEKVFLECVQDMDHENMFWYRQDPGLGLRLIYFSYDVKMKEKGDIPEGYSVSREKKERFSLILESASTNQTSMYLCASSPSGASTDTQYFGPGTRLTVL.